The clone carrying this T cell receptor (beta chain) has just one count. Its antigen is not known. Other DNA sequences in this sample translate to the same CDR3. The naive CD8 fraction comprised CD45RO-negative cells positively selected for CCR7 and excluded terminally differentiated effector memory CD45RA+ cells. The V gene's germline CDR1 is SNHLY and CDR2 FYNNEI. The CDR3 covers 13 residues. V lost 8 bases and J lost 3; bases outside the gene matches: 5. This entry comes from a study of shared clonotypes between healthy human individuals. Study-level background: Plates per donor: three CD4 naive, three CD4 memory, two CD8 naive, one CD8 memory. Notes on the study in general: The study generally estimated greater richness for naive than memory subsets. Few donors limited the genetic and exposure-history diversity represented.

Measured with immunoSEQ multiplex PCR; TCRdb has only the in-frame clones, and not every one. The data hold roughly 770,000 clones, with about 96% observed a single time. This receptor was identified in a young man in good health. This chain uses TRBV2 with TRBJ1-1; TRBD1 agrees at 8 bases. Material for sequencing was naive CD8+ T cells sorted from blood. DNA of the CDR3: TGTGCCAGCCCAGGGGGCCGGGACACTGAAGCTTTCTTT. Its protein product is CASPGGRDTEAFF.